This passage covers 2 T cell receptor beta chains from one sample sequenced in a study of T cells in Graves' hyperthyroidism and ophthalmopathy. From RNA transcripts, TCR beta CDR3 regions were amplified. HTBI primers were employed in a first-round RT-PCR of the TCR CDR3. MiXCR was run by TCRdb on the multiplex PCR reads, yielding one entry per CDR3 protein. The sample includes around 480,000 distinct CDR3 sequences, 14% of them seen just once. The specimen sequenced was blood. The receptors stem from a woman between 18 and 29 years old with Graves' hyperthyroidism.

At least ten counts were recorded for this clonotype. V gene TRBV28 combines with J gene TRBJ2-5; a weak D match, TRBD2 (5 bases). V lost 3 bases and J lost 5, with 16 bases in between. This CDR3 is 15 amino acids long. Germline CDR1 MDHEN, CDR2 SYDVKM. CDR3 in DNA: TGTGCCAGCAGTTTCGGGCGGAGTTGGAGGGAGACCCAGTACTTC. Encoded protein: CASSFGRSWRETQYF.

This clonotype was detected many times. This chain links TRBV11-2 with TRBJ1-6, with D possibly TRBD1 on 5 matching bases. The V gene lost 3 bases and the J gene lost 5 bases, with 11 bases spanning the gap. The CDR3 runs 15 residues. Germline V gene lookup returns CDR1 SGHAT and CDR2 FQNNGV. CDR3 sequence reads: CASSFRGIHNSPLHF. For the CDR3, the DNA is TGTGCCAGCAGCTTCCGGGGGATCCATAATTCACCCCTCCACTTT.